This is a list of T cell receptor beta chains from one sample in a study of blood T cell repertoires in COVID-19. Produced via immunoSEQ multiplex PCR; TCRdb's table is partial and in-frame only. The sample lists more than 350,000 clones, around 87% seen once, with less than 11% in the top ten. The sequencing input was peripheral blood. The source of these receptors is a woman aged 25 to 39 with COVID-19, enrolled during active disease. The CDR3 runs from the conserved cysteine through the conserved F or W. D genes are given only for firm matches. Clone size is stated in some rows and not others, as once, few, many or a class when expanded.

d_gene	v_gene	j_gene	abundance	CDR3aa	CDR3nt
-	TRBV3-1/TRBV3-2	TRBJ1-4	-	CASSPTYTNEKLFF	TGTGCCAGCAGCCCGACATATACTAATGAAAAACTGTTTTTT
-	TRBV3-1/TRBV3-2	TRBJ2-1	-	CASSQDTQGWNEQFF	TGTGCCAGCAGCCAAGACACACAGGGTTGGAATGAGCAGTTCTTC
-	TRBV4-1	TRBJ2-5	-	CASSQDPGETQYF	TGCGCCAGCAGCCAAGATCCGGGAGAGACCCAGTACTTC
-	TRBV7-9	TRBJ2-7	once	CASSAGTSPNEQYF	TGTGCCAGCAGCGCCGGGACTTCCCCCAACGAGCAGTACTTC
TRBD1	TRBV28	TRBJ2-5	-	CASSHRGRETQYF	TGTGCCAGCAGCCACAGGGGGCGGGAGACCCAGTACTTC
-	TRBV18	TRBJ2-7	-	CASSPLAAYEQYF	TGTGCCAGCTCACCACTAGCGGCCTACGAGCAGTACTTC
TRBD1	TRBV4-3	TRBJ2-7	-	CASSQTRDRIYEQYF	TGCGCCAGCAGCCAAACCCGGGACAGGATCTACGAGCAGTACTTC
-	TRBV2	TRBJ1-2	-	CASSGVRAAYGYTF	TGTGCCAGCAGTGGAGTCAGGGCGGCCTATGGCTACACCTTC
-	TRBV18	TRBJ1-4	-	CASSQGANEKLFF	TGTGCCAGCTCACAGGGGGCTAATGAAAAACTGTTTTTT
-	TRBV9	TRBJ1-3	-	CASSSTGTSGNTIYF	TGTGCCAGCAGCTCTACAGGTACCTCTGGAAACACCATATATTTT
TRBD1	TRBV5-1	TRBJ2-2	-	CASSLSVEGARAGELFF	TGCGCCAGCAGCTTGTCCGTCGAGGGGGCGCGGGCCGGGGAGCTGTTTTTT
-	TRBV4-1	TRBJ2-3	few	CASSQDPQLADTQYF	TGCGCCAGCAGCCAAGACCCCCAGCTAGCAGATACGCAGTATTTT
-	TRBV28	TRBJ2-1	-	CASSRKGTSFDEQFF	TGTGCCAGCAGTCGAAAAGGGACTTCGTTCGATGAGCAGTTCTTC
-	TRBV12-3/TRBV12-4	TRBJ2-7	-	CASRGSSYEQYF	TGTGCCAGCAGGGGCAGTTCCTACGAGCAGTACTTC
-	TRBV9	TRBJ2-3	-	CASGQIGADTQYF	TGTGCCAGTGGACAGATCGGCGCAGATACGCAGTATTTT
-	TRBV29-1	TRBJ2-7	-	CSVRRRGSYEQYF	TGCAGCGTTCGGCGCAGGGGCTCCTACGAGCAGTACTTC
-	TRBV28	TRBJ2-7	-	CASSPQGRMDEQYF	TGTGCCAGCAGTCCACAGGGGAGGATGGACGAGCAGTACTTC
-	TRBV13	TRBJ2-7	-	CASSLRLRGPNYEQYF	TGTGCCAGCAGCTTACGCTTAAGGGGCCCCAACTACGAGCAGTACTTC
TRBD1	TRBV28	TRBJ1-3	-	CASRTGRNTIYF	TGTGCCAGTAGGACAGGGAGAAACACCATATATTTT
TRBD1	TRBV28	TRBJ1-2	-	CASSTGGKGYTF	TGTGCCAGCAGCACAGGGGGCAAAGGCTACACCTTC
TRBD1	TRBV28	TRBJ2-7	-	CASSFGQVTYEQYF	TGTGCCAGCAGTTTTGGACAGGTGACCTACGAGCAGTACTTC
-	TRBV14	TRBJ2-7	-	CASSQVQGCSYEQYF	TGTGCCAGCAGCCAAGTGCAGGGGTGTAGCTACGAGCAGTACTTC
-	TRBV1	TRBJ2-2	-	CTSSQRGSEGGNTGELFF	TGCACCAGCAGCCAGAGGGGCTCGGAAGGGGGGAACACCGGGGAGCTGTTTTTT
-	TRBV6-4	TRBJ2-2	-	CASRDRNTGELFF	TGTGCCAGCCGAGACAGAAACACCGGGGAGCTGTTTTTT
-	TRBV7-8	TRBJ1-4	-	CASSLAPWTGREKLFF	TGTGCCAGCAGCTTAGCGCCTTGGACTGGGAGGGAAAAACTGTTTTTT
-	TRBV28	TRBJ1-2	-	CASGTFQGFDGLGYTF	TGTGCCAGTGGGACCTTCCAGGGTTTCGACGGACTAGGCTACACCTTC
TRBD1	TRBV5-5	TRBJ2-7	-	CASSLVQGDYEQYF	TGTGCCAGCAGCTTGGTTCAGGGGGACTACGAGCAGTACTTC
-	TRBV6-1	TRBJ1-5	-	CASSEVKDLYSNQPQHF	TGTGCCAGCAGTGAAGTAAAGGACTTATATAGCAATCAGCCCCAGCATTTT
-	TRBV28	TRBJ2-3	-	CASSLTGVDTQYF	TGTGCCAGCAGTTTAACGGGAGTGGATACGCAGTATTTT
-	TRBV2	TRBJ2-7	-	CASSLSYEQYF	TGTGCCAGCAGTCTCTCTTACGAGCAGTACTTC
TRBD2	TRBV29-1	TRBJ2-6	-	CSVAGGPGANVLTF	TGCAGCGTTGCGGGAGGGCCTGGGGCCAACGTCCTGACTTTC
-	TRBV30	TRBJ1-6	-	CAWGGQPNSPLHF	TGTGCCTGGGGGGGGCAGCCTAATTCACCCCTCCACTTT
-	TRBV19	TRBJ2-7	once	CASSIYRQGSSYEQYF	TGTGCCAGTAGTATATACCGGCAGGGAAGCTCCTACGAGCAGTACTTC
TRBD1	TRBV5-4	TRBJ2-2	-	CASSPGQGWNTGELFF	TGTGCCAGCAGCCCGGGACAGGGGTGGAACACCGGGGAGCTGTTTTTT
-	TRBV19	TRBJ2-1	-	CASSPEPVYNEQFF	TGTGCCAGCTCGCCGGAGCCCGTCTACAATGAGCAGTTCTTC
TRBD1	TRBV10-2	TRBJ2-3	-	CASSDSGDRATDTQYF	TGCGCCAGCAGTGACTCTGGGGACAGGGCCACAGATACGCAGTATTTT
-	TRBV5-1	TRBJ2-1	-	CASSLGPSSYNEQFF	TGCGCCAGCAGCTTGGGCCCTAGCTCCTACAATGAGCAGTTCTTC
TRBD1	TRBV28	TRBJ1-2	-	CASSQGALGYTF	TGTGCCAGCAGTCAGGGGGCGCTTGGCTACACCTTC
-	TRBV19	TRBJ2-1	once	CASSIGGGTYNEQFF	TGTGCCAGTAGTATAGGGGGCGGGACCTACAATGAGCAGTTCTTC
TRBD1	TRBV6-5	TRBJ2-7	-	CASNIGTGTYEQYF	TGTGCCAGCAATATCGGGACAGGGACCTACGAGCAGTACTTC
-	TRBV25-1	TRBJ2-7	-	CASRTGTNRIYEQYF	TGTGCCAGCAGGACAGGCACGAACCGAATCTACGAGCAGTACTTC
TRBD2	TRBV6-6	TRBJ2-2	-	CASSHTSGRGGGELFF	TGTGCCAGCAGTCACACTAGCGGGAGAGGAGGCGGGGAGCTGTTTTTT
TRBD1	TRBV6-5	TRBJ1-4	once	CASSSSGTATNEKLFF	TGTGCCAGCAGTTCCTCCGGGACAGCAACTAATGAAAAACTGTTTTTT
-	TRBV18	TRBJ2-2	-	CASSPKGAGGELFF	TGTGCCAGCTCACCCAAAGGGGCCGGCGGGGAGCTGTTTTTT
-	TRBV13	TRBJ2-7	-	CASSPPSVLGEQYF	TGTGCCAGCAGCCCTCCTAGCGTCCTGGGCGAGCAGTACTTC
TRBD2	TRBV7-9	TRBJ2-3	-	CASSGGTSENTDTQYF	TGTGCCAGCAGCGGCGGGACTAGCGAGAATACAGATACGCAGTATTTT
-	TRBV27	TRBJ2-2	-	CASAGHWGTGELFF	TGTGCCAGCGCCGGACACTGGGGCACCGGGGAGCTGTTTTTT
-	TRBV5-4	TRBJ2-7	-	CASSLAPIPSYEQYF	TGTGCCAGCAGCTTGGCCCCTATCCCTTCCTACGAGCAGTACTTC
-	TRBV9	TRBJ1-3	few	CASRESSGNTIYF	TGTGCCAGCCGGGAAAGCTCTGGAAACACCATATATTTT
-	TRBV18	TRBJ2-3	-	CASSPGIGHTDTQYF	TGTGCCAGCTCACCCGGGATAGGCCACACAGATACGCAGTATTTT
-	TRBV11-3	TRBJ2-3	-	CASSRRSSGTDTQYF	TGTGCCAGCAGCCGCCGGTCGTCCGGCACAGATACGCAGTATTTT
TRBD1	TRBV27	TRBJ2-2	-	CASSLSGQGGSGELFF	TGTGCCAGCAGTTTATCGGGACAGGGAGGGTCCGGGGAGCTGTTTTTT
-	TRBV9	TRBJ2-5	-	CASSVGPSPETQYF	TGTGCCAGCAGCGTAGGGCCCTCTCCAGAGACCCAGTACTTC
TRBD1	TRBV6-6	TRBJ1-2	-	CASTRDRGFGYTF	TGTGCCAGCACCCGGGACAGGGGCTTTGGCTACACCTTC
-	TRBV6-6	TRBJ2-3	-	CASSPGNTQYF	TGTGCCAGCAGCCCAGGAAATACGCAGTATTTT
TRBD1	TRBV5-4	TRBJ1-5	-	CASSKRLQGRFSNQPQHF	TGTGCCAGCAGCAAACGACTACAGGGGAGGTTTAGCAATCAGCCCCAGCATTTT